The rows below give T cell receptor beta chains drawn from one sample of a study of blood T cell repertoires in COVID-19. TCRdb's table, derived via immunoSEQ multiplex PCR, lists solely in-frame clones and lacks some. Among roughly 53,000 clones listed, about 86% were seen once. Input material: peripheral blood. Source of these receptors: a man aged 35-49 years with active COVID-19. Both conserved end residues are part of each CDR3. A D gene is named only where the DNA matches it firmly. Size is omitted from some rows. Given values are once, few, many or a class for expanded clones.

>TRBD2|TRBJ2-1|-|TRBV2
CASSGASGMTGEQFF
TGTGCCAGCAGCGGGGCTAGCGGGATGACGGGTGAGCAGTTCTTC
>TRBD1|TRBJ1-4|-|TRBV28
CASSPYLRDRSEKLFF
TGTGCCAGCAGTCCCTACCTCCGGGACAGAAGTGAAAAACTGTTTTTT
>-|TRBJ1-3|-|TRBV5-4
CASSPGGGFSGNTIYF
TGTGCCAGCAGCCCGGGAGGGGGTTTCTCTGGAAACACCATATATTTT
>-|TRBJ2-5|-|TRBV6-4
CASPYREQETQYF
TGTGCCAGCCCTTACAGGGAGCAAGAGACCCAGTACTTC
>-|TRBJ2-5|-|TRBV27
CASGSPGATQYF
TGTGCCAGCGGATCCCCAGGGGCGACCCAGTACTTC
>TRBD2|TRBJ2-7|-|TRBV7-6
CASSLVAGDRYEQYF
TGTGCCAGCAGCTTAGTAGCGGGAGACCGATACGAGCAGTACTTC
>-|TRBJ1-4|-|TRBV7-9
CASSSRGGYEKLFF
TGTGCCAGCAGCAGTAGGGGAGGGTATGAAAAACTGTTTTTT
>-|TRBJ2-2|few|TRBV27
CASSFLTGELFF
TGTGCCAGCAGTTTCCTCACCGGGGAGCTGTTTTTT
>TRBD2|TRBJ2-2|-|TRBV19
CASTSTFSGRGIGELFF
TGTGCCAGTACCTCCACGTTCAGCGGGAGGGGTATCGGGGAGCTGTTTTTT
>-|TRBJ1-6|once|TRBV19
CASSIDRNSPLHF
TGTGCCAGTAGTATAGACAGAAATTCACCCCTCCACTTT
>-|TRBJ2-1|-|TRBV28
CASTQRQRSSYNEQFF
TGTGCCAGCACCCAACGGCAGCGGAGCTCCTACAATGAGCAGTTCTTC
>-|TRBJ1-5|-|TRBV19
CASNELNQPQHF
TGTGCCAGTAATGAACTGAATCAGCCCCAGCATTTT
>TRBD1|TRBJ1-5|-|TRBV6-5
CASTRGQGQPQHF
TGTGCCAGCACCAGGGGGCAAGGTCAGCCCCAGCATTTT
>-|TRBJ2-1|-|TRBV5-1
CASSPPAAVYNEQFF
TGCGCCAGCAGCCCCCCCGCGGCGGTTTACAATGAGCAGTTCTTC
>TRBD2|TRBJ2-3|-|TRBV2
CASNYGRGADTQYF
TGTGCCAGCAACTACGGGAGGGGGGCAGATACGCAGTATTTT
>TRBD1|TRBJ2-7|-|TRBV29-1
CSGATGGSEQYF
TGCAGTGGAGCTACAGGGGGAAGCGAGCAGTACTTC
>TRBD2|TRBJ2-2|-|TRBV7-7
CASSQVAGVDGELFF
TGTGCTAGCAGCCAAGTGGCGGGAGTGGACGGGGAGCTGTTTTTT
>TRBD2|TRBJ2-3|-|TRBV29-1
CSVEPRLAGEDTQYF
TGCAGCGTTGAGCCCAGACTAGCGGGAGAAGATACGCAGTATTTT
>-|TRBJ2-2|-|TRBV6-5
CASSYQGRTGELFF
TGTGCCAGCAGTTACCAGGGGCGGACCGGGGAGCTGTTTTTT
>TRBD1|TRBJ1-6|-|TRBV2
CASIVPQGGNSPLHF
TGTGCCAGCATTGTACCACAGGGGGGCAATTCACCCCTCCACTTT
>TRBD1|TRBJ2-7|few|TRBV7-8
CASSLRGTGYSYEQYF
TGTGCCAGCAGCTTAAGAGGGACAGGCTACTCCTACGAGCAGTACTTC
>-|TRBJ1-3|-|TRBV9
CASSIRREDSGNTIYF
TGTGCCAGCAGCATCCGACGGGAGGACTCTGGAAACACCATATATTTT
>TRBD1|TRBJ2-3|-|TRBV7-6
CASSLGTGGGTDTQYF
TGTGCCAGCAGCTTAGGGACAGGGGGCGGCACAGATACGCAGTATTTT
>TRBD2|TRBJ2-5|-|TRBV11-2
CASSPAGGPQETQYF
TGTGCCAGCAGCCCGGCGGGGGGACCCCAAGAGACCCAGTACTTC
>-|TRBJ2-3|-|TRBV5-1
CASSLGDTDTQYF
TGCGCCAGCAGCTTGGGCGACACAGATACGCAGTATTTT
>TRBD2|TRBJ2-1|once|TRBV24-1
CATSDFGAGRDEQFF
TGTGCCACCAGTGATTTTGGAGCGGGAAGGGATGAGCAGTTCTTC
>TRBD1|TRBJ1-5|-|TRBV28
CASSRSGTGNQPQHF
TGTGCCAGCAGCCGATCCGGGACAGGGAATCAGCCCCAGCATTTT
>-|TRBJ2-3|-|TRBV7-3
CASSLGANTRTDTQYF
TGTGCCAGCAGCCTTGGGGCCAACACCCGCACAGATACGCAGTATTTT
>TRBD1|TRBJ1-2|-|TRBV28
CASSFETGGGYTF
TGTGCCAGCAGTTTCGAGACAGGGGGTGGCTACACCTTC